The clone carrying this T cell receptor beta chain was detected once. This specimen comes from a study of blood T cell repertoires in COVID-19. Using immunoSEQ multiplex PCR, the repertoire was profiled, and TCRdb retains in-frame clones only, with some absent. This table has 73,000 or so clones, 83% appearing once. Trimming at V came to 0 bases and at J to 2 bases, leaving 8 bases not matched to a gene. The CDR3 extends over 17 amino acids. Germline CDR1 reads SGHTS; CDR2 reads YDEGEE. The sample was peripheral blood. The sequence was obtained from a woman aged 55-70 years with acute or convalescent COVID-19. The chain couples TRBV5-8 to TRBJ2-3; 8 bases line up with TRBD1. The CDR3 DNA reads as TGTGCCAGCAGCTTGGGCGGGACAGGCCCACCCACAGATACGCAGTATTTT. Encoded protein: CASSLGGTGPPTDTQYF. Using reference TRBV5-8 and TRBJ2-3 for the parts outside the CDR3, the full variable domain is EAGVTQSPTHLIKTRGQQATLRCSPISGHTSVYWYQQALGLGLQFLLWYDEGEERNRGNFPPRFSGRQFPNYSSELNVNALELEDSALYLCASSLGGTGPPTDTQYFGPGTRLTVL.